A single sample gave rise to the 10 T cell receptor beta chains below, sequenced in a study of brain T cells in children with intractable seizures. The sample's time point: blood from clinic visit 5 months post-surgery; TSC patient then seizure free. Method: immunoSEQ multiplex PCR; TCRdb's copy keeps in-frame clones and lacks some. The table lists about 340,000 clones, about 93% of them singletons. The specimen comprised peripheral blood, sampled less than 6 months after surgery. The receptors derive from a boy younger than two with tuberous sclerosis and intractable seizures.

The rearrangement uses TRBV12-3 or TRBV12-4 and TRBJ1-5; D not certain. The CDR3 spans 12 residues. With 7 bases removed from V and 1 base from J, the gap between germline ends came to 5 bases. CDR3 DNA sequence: TGTGCCAGCACATGGAGCAATCAGCCCCAGCATTTT. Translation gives CASTWSNQPQHF.

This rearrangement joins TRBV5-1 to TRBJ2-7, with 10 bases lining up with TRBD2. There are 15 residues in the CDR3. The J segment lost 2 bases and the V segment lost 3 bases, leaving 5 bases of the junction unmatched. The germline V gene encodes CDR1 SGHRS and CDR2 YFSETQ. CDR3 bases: TGCGCCAGCAGCTCTAGGACTAGCGGTACCTACGAGCAGTACTTC. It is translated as CASSSRTSGTYEQYF.

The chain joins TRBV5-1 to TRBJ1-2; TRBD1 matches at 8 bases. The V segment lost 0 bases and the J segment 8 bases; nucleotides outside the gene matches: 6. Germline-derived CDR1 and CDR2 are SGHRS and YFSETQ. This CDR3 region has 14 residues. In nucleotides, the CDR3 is TGCGCCAGCAGCTTGGGCCAGGGGGCCTGGGGCTACACCTTC. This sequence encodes CASSLGQGAWGYTF.

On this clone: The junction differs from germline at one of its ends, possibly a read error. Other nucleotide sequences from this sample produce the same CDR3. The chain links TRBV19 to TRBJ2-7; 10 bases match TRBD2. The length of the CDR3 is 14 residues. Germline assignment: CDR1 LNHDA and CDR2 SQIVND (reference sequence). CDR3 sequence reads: CASSTSGALYEQYF. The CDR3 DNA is TGCGCCAGTAGTACTAGCGGGGCCCTCTACGAGCAGTACTTC.

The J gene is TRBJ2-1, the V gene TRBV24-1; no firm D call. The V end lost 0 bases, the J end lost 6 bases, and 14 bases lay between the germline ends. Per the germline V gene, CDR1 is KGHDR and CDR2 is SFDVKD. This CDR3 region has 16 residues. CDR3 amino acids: CATSDLGRVNPNEQFF. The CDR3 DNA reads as TGTGCCACCAGTGATTTGGGCCGGGTTAATCCCAATGAGCAGTTCTTC.

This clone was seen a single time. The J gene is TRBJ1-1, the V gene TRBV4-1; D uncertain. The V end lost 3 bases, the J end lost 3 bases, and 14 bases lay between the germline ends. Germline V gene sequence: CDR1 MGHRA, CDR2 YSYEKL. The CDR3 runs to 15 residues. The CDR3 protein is CASSQPTARDTEAFF. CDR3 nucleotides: TGCGCCAGCAGCCAGCCGACCGCGAGGGACACTGAAGCTTTCTTT.

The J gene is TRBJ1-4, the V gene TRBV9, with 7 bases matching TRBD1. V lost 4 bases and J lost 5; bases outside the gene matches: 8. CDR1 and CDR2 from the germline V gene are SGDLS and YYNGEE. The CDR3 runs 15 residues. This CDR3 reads CASSFTGQRNEKLFF. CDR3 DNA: TGTGCCAGCAGCTTCACGGGACAGCGGAATGAAAAACTGTTTTTT.

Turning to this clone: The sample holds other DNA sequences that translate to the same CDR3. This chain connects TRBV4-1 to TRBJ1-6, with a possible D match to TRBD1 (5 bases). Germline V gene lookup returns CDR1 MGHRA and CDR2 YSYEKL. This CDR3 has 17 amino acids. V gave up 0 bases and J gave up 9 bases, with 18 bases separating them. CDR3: CASSQDRGWGRSSPLHF. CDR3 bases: TGCGCCAGCAGCCAAGATCGGGGATGGGGACGGAGTTCACCCCTCCACTTT.

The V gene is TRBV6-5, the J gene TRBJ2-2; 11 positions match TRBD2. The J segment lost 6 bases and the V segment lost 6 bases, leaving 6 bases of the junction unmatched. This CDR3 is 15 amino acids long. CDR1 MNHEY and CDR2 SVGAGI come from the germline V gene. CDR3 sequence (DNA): TGTGCCAGCAGCCCACTAGCGGGAGAGGCCGGGGAGCTGTTTTTT. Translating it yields CASSPLAGEAGELFF.

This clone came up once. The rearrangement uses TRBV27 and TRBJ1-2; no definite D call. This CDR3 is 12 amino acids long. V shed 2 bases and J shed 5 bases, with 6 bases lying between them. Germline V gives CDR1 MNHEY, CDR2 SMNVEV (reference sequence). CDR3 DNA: TGTGCCAGCAGTTTAAATGGATATGGCTACACCTTC. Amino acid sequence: CASSLNGYGYTF.